A selection of T cell receptor beta chains follows, all from one sample in a study of OX40 agonist ivuxolimab in advanced cancers. Produced via immunoSEQ multiplex PCR; TCRdb's table is partial and in-frame only. The table lists some 95,000 clones, 70% to 90% of them singletons, with over 0.65% in the top ten. The sample was CD4+ or CD8+ T cells sorted from blood, taken in a trial of the OX40 agonist ivuxolimab. These receptors all come from an adult with an advanced solid tumor such as melanoma, head and neck, liver or kidney cancer. Each CDR3 is given with its conserved first and last residue. A D gene is named only where the DNA matches it firmly. Rows give clone size only sometimes, using once, few, many, or a class for an expanded clone.

j_call v_call clone_size d_call cdr3_length cdr3_aa cdr3_nt
TRBJ1-4 TRBV5-1 . . 17 CASSLASPPGTNEKLFF TGCGCCAGCAGCTTGGCGTCCCCCCCAGGGACTAATGAAAAACTGTTTTTT
TRBJ2-3 TRBV2 . TRBD2 14 CASSEGLSTDTQYF TGTGCCAGCAGTGAGGGACTATCCACAGATACGCAGTATTTT
TRBJ1-4 TRBV4-2 . . 15 CASSPRADADEKLFF TGTGCCAGCAGCCCTCGAGCGGACGCGGATGAAAAACTGTTTTTT
TRBJ2-1 TRBV7-9 few . 13 CASSETTTNEQFF TGTGCCAGCAGCGAAACTACCACCAATGAGCAGTTCTTC
TRBJ2-2 TRBV7-9 once . 16 CASSLNQQPNTGELFF TGTGCCAGCAGCTTAAATCAGCAGCCAAACACCGGGGAGCTGTTTTTT
TRBJ2-5 TRBV5-1 . TRBD1 15 CASRPLTGAQETQYF TGCGCCAGCAGGCCTCTAACAGGGGCCCAAGAGACCCAGTACTTC
TRBJ1-5 TRBV6-6 . . 14 CASKFGRVDQPQHF TGTGCCAGCAAATTCGGGAGGGTAGATCAGCCCCAGCATTTT
TRBJ1-2 TRBV19 once . 15 CASSRSQGSNYGYTF TGTGCCAGTAGCCGATCCCAGGGTTCTAACTATGGCTACACCTTC
TRBJ1-2 TRBV11-2 . . 15 CASSLDLFRVDGYTF TGTGCCAGCAGCTTAGATCTATTCAGGGTGGATGGCTACACCTTC
TRBJ1-5 TRBV6-4 . . 20 CASSDSDLTSGPLSNQPQHF TGTGCCAGCAGTGATTCTGATCTTACCTCCGGACCGTTGAGCAATCAGCCCCAGCATTTT
TRBJ2-1 TRBV5-6 . . 15 CASSPTVSSYNEQFF TGTGCCAGCAGCCCGACAGTGAGCTCCTACAATGAGCAGTTCTTC
TRBJ1-1 TRBV4-2 . TRBD1 14 CASSPGTGWTEAFF TGTGCCAGCAGCCCTGGGACAGGGTGGACTGAAGCTTTCTTT
TRBJ2-3 TRBV6-1 . . 15 CASRLFRADTDTQYF TGTGCCAGCAGGCTTTTCAGGGCGGATACAGATACGCAGTATTTT
TRBJ2-1 TRBV10-3 once TRBD2 15 CAISMGGRAGNEQFF TGTGCCATCAGCATGGGGGGGAGGGCCGGAAATGAGCAGTTCTTC
TRBJ1-5 TRBV7-2 . . 14 CASSKDANGQPQHF TGTGCCAGCAGCAAAGACGCAAACGGTCAGCCCCAGCATTTT
TRBJ2-5 TRBV13 . . 14 CASRMAGRSFTQYF TGTGCCAGCAGAATGGCCGGACGGTCCTTCACCCAGTACTTC
TRBJ1-4 TRBV7-9 . . 12 CASSSQGEKLFF TGTGCCAGCAGCTCTCAAGGTGAAAAACTGTTTTTT
TRBJ2-7 TRBV6-5 . . 14 CASSYSRQNYEQYF TGTGCCAGCAGTTACTCGCGGCAGAACTACGAGCAGTACTTC
TRBJ2-6 TRBV27 . TRBD1 18 CASGLRDRGGTGANVLTF TGTGCCAGCGGACTGAGGGACAGGGGAGGGACTGGGGCCAACGTCCTGACTTTC
TRBJ1-1 TRBV6-1 . . 10 CASSEPAAFF TGTGCCAGCAGTGAACCAGCCGCTTTCTTT
TRBJ2-3 TRBV19 . . 14 CASSKGPPTDTQYF TGTGCCAGTAGTAAAGGACCCCCCACAGATACGCAGTATTTT
TRBJ1-1 TRBV11-3 . . 13 CASSLEGRSEAFF TGTGCCAGCAGCTTAGAGGGACGGAGTGAAGCTTTCTTT
TRBJ2-1 TRBV11-3 . . 15 CASSLDGSSYNEQFF TGTGCCAGCAGCTTAGACGGGAGCTCCTACAATGAGCAGTTCTTC
TRBJ2-1 TRBV29-1 . . 15 CSVRNRGTIYNEQFF TGCAGCGTCCGTAACAGGGGGACTATATACAATGAGCAGTTCTTC
TRBJ1-1 TRBV7-2 . . 14 CASSLKQVPFEAFF TGTGCCAGCAGCCTAAAACAGGTTCCCTTTGAAGCTTTCTTT
TRBJ1-6 TRBV28 . . 12 CASMTTNSPLHF TGTGCCAGCATGACCACTAATTCACCCCTCCACTTT
TRBJ1-1 TRBV6-1 . TRBD1 13 CASTGQGYTEAFF TGTGCCAGTACGGGACAGGGGTACACTGAAGCTTTCTTT
TRBJ2-7 TRBV7-2 once TRBD1 14 CASRTGQATREQYF TGTGCCAGCAGGACGGGACAGGCGACACGCGAGCAGTACTTC
TRBJ1-1 TRBV7-6 . . 13 CASSEDSSAEAFF TGTGCCAGCAGCGAGGACAGCAGCGCTGAAGCTTTCTTT
TRBJ1-4 TRBV6-1 . . 13 CASSERRNEKLFF TGTGCCAGCAGTGAACGACGCAATGAAAAACTGTTTTTT
TRBJ1-4 TRBV19 . . 16 CVTSTGLGWTNEKLFF TGTGTGACGTCTACAGGGTTGGGGTGGACTAATGAAAAACTGTTTTTT
TRBJ1-2 TRBV19 . TRBD1 14 CASTQDRGNYGYTF TGTGCCAGTACCCAGGACAGGGGAAACTATGGCTACACCTTC
TRBJ2-2 TRBV18 once . 16 CASSPRAGSNTGELFF TGTGCCAGCTCACCACGGGCGGGCTCGAACACCGGGGAGCTGTTTTTT
TRBJ2-5 TRBV2 . . 12 CAGSEGSETQYF TGTGCCGGCTCAGAGGGGTCAGAGACCCAGTACTTC
TRBJ2-7 TRBV10-3 few . 12 CATRQQLYEQYF TGTGCCACCAGACAGCAGCTTTACGAGCAGTACTTC
TRBJ2-1 TRBV6-5 . TRBD1 15 CASSSPGTGSNEQFF TGTGCCAGCAGTTCCCCCGGGACAGGGTCTAATGAGCAGTTCTTC
TRBJ1-5 TRBV28 . . 14 CASSSVTGDQPQHF TGTGCCAGCAGTTCAGTGACAGGCGATCAGCCCCAGCATTTT
TRBJ1-2 TRBV4-1 . . 16 CASSPLWQILNYGYTF TGCGCCAGCAGCCCCCTTTGGCAGATCCTAAACTATGGCTACACCTTC
TRBJ1-3 TRBV6-5 . . 16 CASSYSSRSSGNTIYF TGTGCCAGCAGTTACTCGAGTAGGAGCTCTGGAAACACCATATATTTT
TRBJ2-2 TRBV4-2 . TRBD2 19 CASSHVPGLAGGPAGELFF TGTGCCAGCAGCCACGTTCCGGGACTAGCGGGAGGGCCCGCCGGGGAGCTGTTTTTT
TRBJ1-4 TRBV18 once TRBD1 21 CASSPLFGRPGQGGTNEKLFF TGTGCCAGCTCACCATTATTTGGCCGCCCGGGACAGGGCGGAACTAATGAAAAACTGTTTTTT
TRBJ1-5 TRBV11-2 . . 13 CASSLDGKQPQHF TGTGCCAGCAGCTTGGACGGCAAGCAGCCCCAGCATTTT
TRBJ2-4 TRBV10-2 . . 14 CASSEPLAKNIQYF TGCGCCAGCAGTGAACCCTTAGCCAAAAACATTCAGTACTTC
TRBJ2-1 TRBV14 . TRBD2 15 CASSTGTSGRGSRFF TGTGCCAGCAGCACCGGGACTAGCGGGAGAGGTTCCCGGTTCTTC
TRBJ1-1 TRBV29-1 . TRBD1 13 CSVSDRRDTEAFF TGCAGCGTCTCGGACAGGAGGGACACTGAAGCTTTCTTT
TRBJ2-5 TRBV27 . TRBD2 13 CASRSGRTETQYF TGTGCCAGCAGAAGCGGGAGGACAGAGACCCAGTACTTC
TRBJ2-3 TRBV14 . TRBD1 13 CASDPGQGSTQYF TGTGCCAGCGACCCGGGACAGGGAAGTACGCAGTATTTT
TRBJ2-2 TRBV19 . . 15 CASSPQSSNTGELFF TGTGCCAGTAGTCCCCAATCCTCGAACACCGGGGAGCTGTTTTTT
TRBJ1-3 TRBV10-3 once . 13 CATGQGSGNTIYF TGTGCCACCGGTCAGGGATCTGGAAACACCATATATTTT
TRBJ2-1 TRBV5-5 . TRBD2 16 CASSQGLAGGSPEQFF TGTGCCAGCAGCCAGGGACTAGCGGGAGGGAGTCCTGAGCAGTTCTTC
TRBJ2-6 TRBV19 . TRBD1 17 CASSPTGALTGANVLTF TGTGCCAGTAGTCCTACAGGGGCGTTAACTGGGGCCAACGTCCTGACTTTC